This T cell receptor (beta chain) was obtained from a study of shared clonotypes between healthy human individuals (dated by TCRdb to 2020 to 2022). For the wider study: A couple of women and three men aged 18 to 49 years were included in the cohort. To increase sequencing depth and limit assay-specific biases, TCR repertoire library preparation and sequencing were carried out by different laboratories using diverse techniques. To estimate repertoire size and how much clonotype sharing occurs between individuals, the study deeply sequenced the blood TCR repertoires of several healthy adults. For each donor, CD4 naive and CD4 memory were each given three plates, CD8 naive was given two plates, and CD8 memory was given one plate. Between about 0.8 and 9 billion PBMCs per donor were obtained by leukapheresis.

In the case of this clone: Its antigen is currently not known. No per-base quality is available; no much larger clone lies one base away.

The germline V gene encodes CDR1 SGHAT and CDR2 FQNNGV. From V the trimming removes 4 bases and from J it removes 6 bases, while the gene matches leave 3 bases of the junction unaccounted for. From the cysteine up to the phenylalanine, the CDR3 has a length of 15 residues. Only CDR3 DNA remains: 45 bases, in frame from the first base. Using the deep immunoSEQ assay, TCR CDR3 regions were amplified from genomic DNA by multiplex PCR. For each cell subset, the extracted genomic DNA was distributed evenly across all wells of several immunoSEQ 96-well plates, and each plate served as one replicate. Each replicate PCR for sorted subsets received about 200 ng genomic DNA, equal to roughly 29,000 T cell genomes. Purified libraries were quantified with a Qubit 3.0 fluorometer, sized on a Bioanalyzer 2100, and re-quantified with the KAPA Library Quantification kit. Each immunoSEQ 96-well plate was sequenced on its own single-read 150-cycle Illumina NextSeq 550 flow cell. The authors' analysis ran thus. Because only junctional sequences without quality scores were contained in the immunoSEQ output, filtering matching that applied to full-length reads could not be performed. To assign V/J genes and CDR3, sequences were annotated against IMGT germline references using PyIR, a Python wrapper for IgBLAST v1.9. Reads were filtered out if the reads had weak V/J assignments (E-value above 1e-6), no CDR3, stop codons, out-of-frame junctions, or ambiguous translated residues. V3J clonotypes were defined by identical inferred V gene, J gene, and CDR3 amino acid sequence. Percentage overlap between repertoires was computed as shared unique clonotypes divided by the size of the smaller repertoire. RTK rarefaction, the Chao1 estimator, and Recon v2.1 estimates of unobserved clonotypes were used to assess repertoire richness. Generation probabilities were computed with OLGA for all TCRbeta clonotypes obtained by the gDNA method from four donors. The table comes from immuneACCESS by way of TCRdb, which keeps in-frame sequences with V and J called. Part of the clones is missing from these tables; in studies checked, under half for an unresolved V gene and the rest for unknown reasons. V and J calls and clone size are as listed in that table; D and trimming were resolved from the DNA. The sample contains roughly 2.5 million clones, just over 90% of them found a single time. The top ten constitute around 0.14% of the sample.

The donors were healthy, HIV-negative adults who had no recently reported acute infections or vaccinations. Every donor was a Caucasian adult residing in Nashville, Tennessee, USA. CD4+ T cells were enriched by magnetic negative selection, after which naive cells were positively selected on CD45RA and the negative fraction was taken as the memory subset. After blood collection by leukapheresis, PBMCs were isolated using Ficoll-Histopaque density gradient centrifugation and then cryopreserved in the vapor phase of liquid nitrogen. Analytical flow cytometry was used to check the purity and quantity of every magnetically sorted T cell population. Genomic DNA was isolated from every sorted fraction and measured by UV absorbance on a Nanodrop 2000c. What the study reported, not specific to this receptor: Naive subsets generally had larger estimated clonotype richness than memory subsets did. Rarefaction of sorted-subset datasets indicated incomplete sequencing despite the large sequencing depth. Because the study included only a small number of donors, the genetic and exposure-history diversity represented was limited. Only blood was sampled, and tissue TCR repertoires likely differ from those in blood. Compared with non-shared clonotypes, the clonotypes found in all four sorted-subset donors had higher generation probabilities. Across several donors, about 4.5% of naive CD4, roughly 3.5% of naive CD8, 2.3% of memory CD4, and about 0.44% of memory CD8 clonotypes were shared. Pairwise subsampling led to the expectation that sequencing depth would affect the degree of clonotype sharing among donors.

The rearrangement joined TRBV11-2 to TRBJ2-1, with 13 bases aligning to TRBD2. The sequencing sample was made of naive CD4+ T cells sorted from blood. The label giving this sample's cell subset or site can be read as: CD45RA+ positively selected. The receptor comes from a man aged 18 to 29 in good health. The bases read TGTGCCAGCAGCTGGACTAGCGGGAGTAGCAATGAGCAGTTCTTC. Translated, it reads CASSWTSGSSNEQFF.